These T cell receptor beta chains were read from a single sample in a study of CD8+ T cells in alopecia areata. This table comes from immunoSEQ multiplex PCR, and its TCRdb copy is limited to in-frame clones, with some not included. The sample lists some 200,000 clones, 50% to 60% occurring once. The sample here was CD4+ T cells sorted from blood, taken at week 4, from a patient treated with tofacitinib. Receptors originate from a human donor with alopecia areata. Each CDR3 is given with its conserved first and last residue. D genes are given only for firm matches. For some rows the clone size is stated as once, few or many, or as a class when expanded; others skip it.

>TRBV29-1|TRBJ2-6|NA|few
TGCAGCGTTGACGGGAGCTCTGGGGCCAACGTCCTGACTTTC
CSVDGSSGANVLTF
>TRBV4-1|TRBJ1-5|NA|NA
TGCGCCAGCAGCCTTGCGAGATCGGGAGGGCAGCCCCAGCATTTT
CASSLARSGGQPQHF
>TRBV4-2|TRBJ1-4|NA|once
TGTGCCAGCAGCCCCTCGGGTCGTTATGAAAAACTGTTTTTT
CASSPSGRYEKLFF
>TRBV4-3|TRBJ1-2|NA|NA
TGCGCCAGCAGCCAAGATCGGTCCAGGTTCTATGGCTACACCTTC
CASSQDRSRFYGYTF
>TRBV29-1|TRBJ2-7|NA|NA
TGCAGCGTTGACACCCGGGGGGAGCAGTACTTC
CSVDTRGEQYF
>TRBV6-5|TRBJ1-2|NA|NA
TGTGCCAGCCGGCGTGGCTATGGCTACACCTTC
CASRRGYGYTF
>TRBV29-1|TRBJ2-7|TRBD1|NA
TGCAGCGTTGACGCACCAGGGGGCGGGCAGCAGTACTTC
CSVDAPGGGQQYF
>TRBV4-1|TRBJ1-4|NA|NA
TGCGCCAGCAGCCATCCCGGGACCACCAATGAAAAACTGTTTTTT
CASSHPGTTNEKLFF
>TRBV27|TRBJ1-2|NA|NA
TGTGCCAGCAGTTTATTGGGGGACATTGACTATGGCTACACCTTC
CASSLLGDIDYGYTF
>TRBV29-1|TRBJ2-3|NA|NA
TGCAGCGTTCGTTCCTTGATGACAGATACGCAGTATTTT
CSVRSLMTDTQYF
>TRBV2|TRBJ2-5|NA|NA
TGTGCCAGCAGTTTTGCCTTAGGGTACCAAGAGACCCAGTACTTC
CASSFALGYQETQYF
>TRBV14|TRBJ2-2|NA|NA
TGTGCCAGCAGCCGGCAGGGTCCCCGGAACACCGGGGAGCTGTTTTTT
CASSRQGPRNTGELFF
>TRBV20-1|TRBJ1-2|NA|NA
TGCAGTGCTAGTGGGTCTTATGGCTACACCTTC
CSASGSYGYTF
>TRBV7-9|TRBJ2-7|TRBD2|few
TGTGCCAGCAGCTTCCCCCCGGGGGGTCATCCCTACGAGCAGTACTTC
CASSFPPGGHPYEQYF
>TRBV19|TRBJ1-1|NA|few
TGTGCCAGTAGTATTAGTGGGGCGCGAACTGAAGCTTTCTTT
CASSISGARTEAFF
>TRBV28|TRBJ2-3|NA|few
TGTGCCAGCGGGGATACGCAGTATTTT
CASGDTQYF
>TRBV7-8|TRBJ2-2|NA|NA
TGTGCCAGCAGCTTAGAGCACAGCTACACCGGGGAGCTGTTTTTT
CASSLEHSYTGELFF
>TRBV5-4|TRBJ2-7|TRBD2|NA
TGTGCCAGCAGCTACGGCGGAGCGGGGGGTGCCTACGAGCAGTACTTC
CASSYGGAGGAYEQYF
>TRBV10-3|TRBJ1-4|NA|NA
TGTGCCACCACAGGGAGGGCTAATGAAAAACTGTTTTTT
CATTGRANEKLFF
>TRBV5-4|TRBJ2-1|TRBD1|NA
TGTGCCAGCAGCTTGACAGGGGCATTCAATGAGCAGTTCTTC
CASSLTGAFNEQFF
>TRBV2|TRBJ2-5|NA|NA
TGTGCCAGCAGTGCGACTAGGATTGCGCGGGGATCCCAGTACTTC
CASSATRIARGSQYF
>TRBV4-1|TRBJ2-7|TRBD1|NA
TGCGCCAGCAGCCTTCGGCTCGAAGGACAGGGAGTGGACTACGAGCAGTACTTC
CASSLRLEGQGVDYEQYF
>TRBV6-5|TRBJ2-7|NA|NA
TGTGCCAGCAGTTACTCGCAGACAACCAGCTACGAGCAGTACTTC
CASSYSQTTSYEQYF
>TRBV27|TRBJ1-1|NA|NA
TGTGCCAGCAGTTTATCATACATTATGGCAGCCACTGAAGCTTTCTTT
CASSLSYIMAATEAFF
>TRBV19|TRBJ2-1|TRBD2|NA
TGTGCCAGTAAGGGACTAGTTGGGAGTGAGCAGTTCTTC
CASKGLVGSEQFF
>TRBV14|TRBJ2-5|NA|few
TGTGCCAGCAGCCAAGTTCGAGCGGAGACCCAGTACTTC
CASSQVRAETQYF
>TRBV29-1|TRBJ1-1|NA|NA
TGCAGCGCTGGACAGTTGAACACTGAAGCTTTCTTT
CSAGQLNTEAFF
>TRBV6-1|TRBJ1-5|NA|NA
TGTGCCAGCTGGGAAGGTTGGGTGATTCAGCCCCAGCATTTT
CASWEGWVIQPQHF
>TRBV27|TRBJ1-1|NA|once
TGTGCCAGCAGTTCAACAATGAACACTGAAGCTTTCTTT
CASSSTMNTEAFF
>TRBV27|TRBJ2-4|TRBD1|NA
TGTGCCAGCAGAGGCCTAGGCCAGGGGGAAGCCAAAAACATTCAGTACTTC
CASRGLGQGEAKNIQYF
>TRBV4-2|TRBJ1-2|TRBD1|NA
TGTGCCAGCAGCCGAGACAGGGGGAGGGATGGCTACACCTTC
CASSRDRGRDGYTF
>TRBV7-2|TRBJ2-5|NA|NA
TGTGCCAGCAGCTACATCCGGGCCGTACAAGAGACCCAGTACTTC
CASSYIRAVQETQYF
>TRBV29-1|TRBJ1-1|NA|NA
TGCAGCGTAAAGGTTTACACTGAAGCTTTCTTT
CSVKVYTEAFF
>TRBV19|TRBJ1-2|NA|few
TGTGCCAGTAGTATCGTGACAGGAATCCCTTTACACGGTGGCTACACCTTC
CASSIVTGIPLHGGYTF
>TRBV5-1|TRBJ1-2|TRBD1|few
TGCGCCAGCAGCCTTACCAGGGGGCTGGATGGCTACACCTTC
CASSLTRGLDGYTF
>TRBV18|TRBJ1-2|NA|NA
TGTGCCAGCTCACTAAACTCAGGGGATGGCTACACCTTC
CASSLNSGDGYTF